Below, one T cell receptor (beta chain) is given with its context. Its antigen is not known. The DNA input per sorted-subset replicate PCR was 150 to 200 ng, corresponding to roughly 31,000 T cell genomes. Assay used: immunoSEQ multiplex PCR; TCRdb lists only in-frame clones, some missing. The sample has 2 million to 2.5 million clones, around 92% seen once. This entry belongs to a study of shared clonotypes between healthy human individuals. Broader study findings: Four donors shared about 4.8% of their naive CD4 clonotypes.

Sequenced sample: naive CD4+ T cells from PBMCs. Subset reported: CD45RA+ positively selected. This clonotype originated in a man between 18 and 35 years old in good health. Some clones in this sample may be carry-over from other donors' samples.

The CDR3 spells CASSPLAGAITDTQYF. The CDR3 nucleotides read TGTGCCAGCAGCCCGTTAGCGGGAGCTATCACAGATACGCAGTATTTT. This chain connects TRBV9 to TRBJ2-3; 9 bases match TRBD2. The germline V gene encodes CDR1 SGDLS and CDR2 YYNGEE. The CDR3 covers 16 residues. V gave up 4 bases and J gave up 2 bases; unmatched junction bases: 8.